These 26 T cell receptor beta chains share one sample of origin, sequenced in a study of blood T cells in healthy people across ages. Primers used in a second PCR of roughly 7 to 12 cycles were a sample-barcoded 5' primer and a J-beta primer mix. TCRdb redid the calling of the 5' RACE reads with MiXCR, one entry per CDR3 protein. The table includes about 1.5 million distinct CDR3 sequences, 35% to 45% detected once. Sequencing was performed on blood. The receptors originated from a woman between 18 and 29 years old in good health.

V and J are TRBV29-1 and TRBJ2-3; 9 nucleotides agree with TRBD1. The CDR3 contains 13 residues. Germline V gene data show CDR1 as SQVTM and CDR2 as ANQGSEA. V trimming: 5 bases; J trimming: 9 bases; junction bases outside the gene matches: 9. CDR3 sequence: CSVYRDRAGTQYF. The CDR3, as DNA: TGCAGCGTTTACCGGGACAGGGCCGGAACGCAGTATTTT.

This clonotype was counted a few times. The chain is built from TRBV7-9 and TRBJ2-3; the match to TRBD2 covers 12 bases. This CDR3 region has 16 residues. CDR1 SEHNR and CDR2 FQNEAQ come from the germline V gene (reference sequence). J lost 5 bases, V lost 4 bases, and 7 bases had no gene match. The CDR3 reads CASSSLLAGGEDTQYF. In nucleotides, the CDR3 is TGTGCCAGCAGCTCGTTACTAGCGGGAGGTGAAGATACGCAGTATTTT.

This clonotype was picked up a small number of times. This chain links TRBV12-3 or TRBV12-4 with TRBJ1-2; TRBD1 is a possible D gene (5 bases). The length of the CDR3 is 13 residues. V dropped 2 bases and J dropped 12 bases, with 16 bases sitting between them. DNA of the CDR3: TGTGCCAGCAGTTTAAGCTCCCTCGGGGGAAACACCTTC. Translation gives CASSLSSLGGNTF.

The gene calls are TRBV6-6 and TRBJ1-1; no definite D call. The CDR3 sequence is 12 residues long. The V end was cut by 0 bases, the J end by 7 bases, with 6 bases between. Germline CDR1 is MNHNY and CDR2 is SVGAGI (reference sequence). The CDR3 reads CASSYSAVEAFF. The CDR3 nucleotides are TGTGCCAGCAGTTACTCGGCCGTTGAAGCTTTCTTT.

This clonotype was detected only a few times. V gene TRBV12-3 or TRBV12-4 combines with J gene TRBJ1-4; the D is unclear. The CDR3 totals 14 residues. V dropped 3 bases and J dropped 3 bases, with 8 bases sitting between them. CDR3 region: CASSFGLSNEKLFF. Written as DNA, the CDR3 is TGTGCCAGCAGTTTCGGCCTCTCTAATGAAAAACTGTTTTTT.

The gene calls are TRBV5-1 and TRBJ2-1; 9 bases map to TRBD2. Germline V gene sequence: CDR1 SGHRS, CDR2 YFSETQ. This CDR3 contains 16 residues. V shed 0 bases and J 8 bases; nucleotides not matched to a gene: 9. CDR3 loop: CASSLVAGLATDEQFF. The CDR3 region has the DNA TGCGCCAGCAGCTTGGTTGCTGGACTAGCGACGGATGAGCAGTTCTTC.

The chain couples TRBV6-1 to TRBJ1-1; D is perhaps TRBD1 (6 bases). The CDR3 totals 18 residues. The V end was cut by 9 bases, the J end by 0 bases, with 26 bases between. Germline V gene data show CDR1 as MNHNS and CDR2 as SASEGT. This chain's CDR3 is CASSPGGPLFSMNTEAFF. The CDR3 DNA is TGTGCCAGTTCCCCCGGGGGGCCACTCTTTAGTATGAACACTGAAGCTTTCTTT.

The chain is built from TRBV20-1 and TRBJ2-7, with a weak D call TRBD1 (6 bases). With 6 bases removed from V and 5 bases from J, the gap between germline ends came to 20 bases. The CDR3 spans 14 residues. The germline gives CDR1 DFQATT, CDR2 SNEGSKA (reference sequence). The CDR3 loop reads CSARRYRVLDEQYF. The CDR3 coding sequence is TGCAGTGCCAGACGATACAGGGTTCTCGACGAGCAGTACTTC.

This rearrangement joins TRBV6-2 or TRBV6-3 to TRBJ2-5; D is perhaps TRBD1 (6 bases). The germline V and J ends were trimmed by 5 bases and 11 bases, with 30 bases remaining between them. Germline V gene data show CDR1 as MNHEY and CDR2 as SVGEGT. The CDR3 covers 17 residues. The CDR3 reads CASSRHRETVTDNEQYF. The CDR3 DNA is TGTGCCAGCAGTCGCCACAGGGAGACCGTAACAGACAATGAGCAGTACTTC.

The genes are TRBV28 and TRBJ2-1; TRBD2 aligns across 11 bases. Germline CDR1 reads MDHEN; CDR2 reads SYDVKM. With V trimmed by 10 bases and J by 5 bases, 10 bases remained unmatched. The CDR3 spans 15 residues. CDR3 amino acids: CAIAFSGGAHNEQFF. The CDR3 DNA reads as TGTGCCATCGCCTTTAGCGGGGGGGCACACAATGAGCAGTTCTTC.

This chain connects TRBV25-1 to TRBJ1-4, with D maybe TRBD1 (5 bases). Germline V CDR1 and CDR2: MGHDK, SYGVNS. V was shortened by 3 bases and J by 7 bases, with 12 bases between the two germline ends. The CDR3 runs to 14 residues. The CDR3 loop is CASSDSGRREKLFF. In DNA form, the CDR3 reads TGTGCCAGCAGTGACTCGGGACGCCGTGAAAAACTGTTTTTT.

A single count supports this clonotype. This rearrangement joins TRBV18 to TRBJ2-4; D gene uncertain. Gene TRBJ2-7 matches the end of the DNA better, so the J call may be wrong. The CDR3 has 14 amino acids. The germline V gene encodes CDR1 KGHSH and CDR2 LQKENI. CDR3 coding DNA: TGTGCCAGCTCATCCGAAATTTACGACTACGAGCAGTACTTC. Translation gives CASSSEIYDYEQYF.

V is TRBV19 and J is TRBJ1-2; 7 positions match TRBD1. The V segment lost 10 bases and the J segment 7 bases; nucleotides outside the gene matches: 12. Germline lookup yields CDR1 LNHDA and CDR2 SQIVND (reference sequence). There are 13 residues in the CDR3. The CDR3 DNA follows: TGTGCCACTAGGACAGGACTCGAGGTTGGCTACACCTTC. Residues: CATRTGLEVGYTF. Based on the CDR3 plus reference TRBV19 and TRBJ1-2, the full variable domain is DGGITQSPKYLFRKEGQNVTLSCEQNLNHDAMYWYRQDPGQGLRLIYYSQIVNDFQKGDIAEGYSVSREKKESFPLTVTSAQKNPTAFYLCATRTGLEVGYTFGSGTRLTVV.

To note about this clonotype: At one boundary the junction diverges from the germline segment, which might be a read error. The rearrangement links TRBV7-7 to TRBJ2-4; D is unresolved. The CDR3 sequence is 14 residues long. Germline V gene sequence: CDR1 SSHAT, CDR2 FNYEAQ (reference sequence). DNA for the CDR3: TGTGCTAGCAGCAAGATTGGAGATTACAATGAGCAGTACTTC. The encoded protein is CASSKIGDYNEQYF.

This clonotype has just a few counts. The genes are TRBV12-3 or TRBV12-4 and TRBJ1-6; possible D gene TRBD1, 5 bases. This CDR3 region has 12 residues. Trimming removed 6 bases at V and 8 bases at J, with 8 bases between. The CDR3 DNA follows: TGTGCCAGCAGCAGGGCCTATTCACCCCTCCACTTT. As protein: CASSRAYSPLHF.

CDR3 sequence reads: CASSQDGTSTEAFF. The CDR3 DNA sequence: TGCGCCAGCAGCCAAGATGGGACATCCACTGAAGCTTTCTTT. The chain carries TRBV4-3 and TRBJ1-1; D is possibly TRBD1 (6 bases). The CDR3 runs to 14 residues. CDR1 is LGHNA, CDR2 YSLEER, per germline. Trimming removed 0 bases at V and 4 bases at J, with 9 bases between.

This chain uses TRBV4-3 with TRBJ1-2; D remains ambiguous. This CDR3 spans 15 amino acids. Trimming took off 0 bases at V and 2 bases at J, with 10 bases between the two ends. Germline CDR1 and CDR2: LGHNA and YSLEER. As DNA, the CDR3 is TGCGCCAGCAGCCAAGAAGGCAGCGAGAACTATGGCTACACCTTC. Protein: CASSQEGSENYGYTF.

V and J are TRBV6-5 and TRBJ1-2, with 10 bases identical to TRBD1. There are 16 residues in the CDR3. Germline V gives CDR1 MNHEY, CDR2 SVGAGI. The J segment lost 3 bases and the V segment lost 9 bases, leaving 13 bases of the junction unmatched. The CDR3 region is CASKDRGRGRDYGYTF. The CDR3 DNA reads as TGTGCCAGTAAGGACAGGGGGAGAGGAAGGGACTATGGCTACACCTTC.

The rearrangement links TRBV20-1 to TRBJ1-2, with a possible D match to TRBD1 (6 bases). Germline V CDR1 and CDR2: DFQATT, SNEGSKA (reference sequence). This CDR3 spans 14 amino acids. Trimming left V 0 bases short and J 8 bases short, with 16 bases between. CDR3 residues: CSARDPNRAGGYTF. In DNA form, the CDR3 reads TGCAGTGCTAGAGATCCGAACAGGGCCGGCGGCTACACCTTC.

The CDR3 is CASFTWGDGLFRYF. Here the CDR3 DNA reads TGTGCCAGCTTCACTTGGGGGGACGGCCTCTTTCGGTACTTC. The genes are TRBV2 and TRBJ2-7; a weak D match, TRBD2 (6 bases). The CDR3 loop spans 14 amino acids. V dropped 8 bases and J dropped 12 bases, with 26 bases sitting between them. Germline V gene data show CDR1 as SNHLY and CDR2 as FYNNEI.

The chain recombines TRBV15 with TRBJ2-1; D might be TRBD2 (5 bases). The CDR3 totals 14 residues. Trimming removed 0 bases at V and 4 bases at J, with 7 bases between. Germline CDR1 reads LNHNV; CDR2 reads YYDKDF (reference sequence). CDR3 in amino acids: CATSRDRGYNEQFF. The CDR3 nucleotides read TGTGCCACCAGCAGAGATCGAGGGTACAATGAGCAGTTCTTC.

For this clonotype: This may stem from a read error, because a much larger clone lies one nucleotide away. V gene TRBV29-1 combines with J gene TRBJ2-1; D is unclear. The J call may be in error: the DNA end matches TRBJ2-7 better. The CDR3 loop spans 13 amino acids. Germline CDR1 is SQVTM and CDR2 is ANQGSEA. Here the CDR3 DNA reads TGCAGCGTTGACACAGACTCCTACAATGAGCAGTACTTC. Encoded protein: CSVDTDSYNEQYF.

This chain uses TRBV9 with TRBJ2-7, with a tentative D call TRBD1 (5 bases). Germline values: CDR1 SGDLS, CDR2 YYNGEE. CDR3 length: 15 amino acids. V lost 3 bases and J lost 3, with 16 bases in between. CDR3: CASSEGPGQNYEQYF. The CDR3 DNA follows: TGTGCCAGCAGCGAAGGGCCAGGACAAAACTACGAGCAGTACTTC.

The genes are TRBV7-8 and TRBJ2-6; no firm D call. Germline-derived CDR1 and CDR2 are SGHVS and FQNEAQ. The CDR3 consists of 17 residues. V lost 0 bases, J lost 0 bases, and 9 bases lay in between. The CDR3 reads CASSLALVSSGANVLTF. CDR3 sequence (DNA): TGTGCCAGCAGCTTAGCGTTAGTGAGCTCTGGGGCCAACGTCCTGACTTTC.

V usage is TRBV29-1 and J usage is TRBJ1-1; 9 positions agree with TRBD1. From germline, CDR1 is SQVTM and CDR2 ANQGSEA. V lost 6 bases to trimming and J lost 1 base; unmatched junction nucleotides: 12. The CDR3 length is 16 residues. CDR3 sequence (DNA): TGCAGCGTGAGTCCGGGACAGGGTTTAGCGAACACTGAAGCTTTCTTT. Residues: CSVSPGQGLANTEAFF.

The CDR3 reads CASSGYSGTEAFF. DNA of the CDR3: TGTGCCAGCAGCGGTTATTCGGGCACTGAAGCTTTCTTT. This sequence joins TRBV25-1 and TRBJ1-1; D gene uncertain. Trimming cost V 6 bases and J 4 bases, with 12 bases left between them. Looked up from germline, CDR1 is MGHDK and CDR2 is SYGVNS. This CDR3 has 13 residues.